Only one count was recorded for the clone carrying this T cell receptor (beta chain). This record comes from a study of PD-1 blockade in classical Hodgkin lymphoma. Looking at the study overall: Each patient was given nivolumab 3 mg/kg through a vein every 2 weeks.

V lost 6 bases to trimming and J lost 0 bases; unmatched junction nucleotides: 8. The CDR3 is 16 amino acids. CDR1 is SGHDN and CDR2 is FVKESK in the germline V gene. Every patient relapsed after autologous stem cell transplantation, and brentuximab vedotin exposure varied. Data came from immunoSEQ multiplex PCR; TCRdb stores just in-frame clones and leaves some out. This table has nearly 25,000 clones, approximately 69% appearing once. The chain combines TRBV14 with TRBJ2-1, with 7 positions matching TRBD2. The source is a human donor with classical Hodgkin lymphoma. This material consisted of peripheral blood mononuclear cells (PBMCs), taken at baseline. In DNA form, the CDR3 reads TGTGCCAGCAGACCGACCGGACTAGTCTCCTACAATGAGCAGTTCTTC. It specifies CASRPTGLVSYNEQFF.